The subject of this entry is one TCR beta chain. Other DNA sequences of this sample code for an identical CDR3. Clones were sequenced by immunoSEQ multiplex PCR, and TCRdb holds only the in-frame ones, with some missing. Of about 350,000 clones in the sample, around 90% were seen once. This sample stems from a study of Ad26.COV2.S vaccination and SARS-CoV-2 variants. Germline V gives CDR1 SGHTA, CDR2 FQGNSA. The V end lost 0 bases, the J end lost 0 bases, and 9 bases lay between the germline ends. This CDR3 spans 16 amino acids. The treatment is: about 20 received Ad26.COV2.S at low or high dose, single or two shots; roughly five received placebo; per-sample allocation not given. After the first vaccine or placebo injection, samples were drawn on day 63.

This TCR was recovered from a person between 18 and 65 years old who received the Ad26.COV2.S COVID-19 vaccine or a placebo. This specimen consisted of peripheral blood, obtained in a trial of Ad26.COV2.S vaccine versus placebo. J is TRBJ1-3 and V is TRBV7-2; D is undetermined. The CDR3 DNA reads TGTGCCAGCAGCTTAGCCGGACGGAGCTCTGGAAACACCATATATTTT. It translates to CASSLAGRSSGNTIYF.